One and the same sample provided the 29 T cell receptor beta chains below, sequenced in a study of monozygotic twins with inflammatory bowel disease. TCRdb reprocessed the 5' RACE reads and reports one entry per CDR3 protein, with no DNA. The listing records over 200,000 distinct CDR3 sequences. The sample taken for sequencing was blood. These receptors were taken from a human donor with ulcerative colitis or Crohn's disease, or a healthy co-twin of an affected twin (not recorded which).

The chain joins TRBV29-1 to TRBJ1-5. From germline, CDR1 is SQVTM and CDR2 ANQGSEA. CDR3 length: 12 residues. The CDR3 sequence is CSVIKEGQPQHF.

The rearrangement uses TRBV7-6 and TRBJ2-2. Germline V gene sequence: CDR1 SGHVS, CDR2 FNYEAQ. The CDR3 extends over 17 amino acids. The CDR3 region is CASSLESGLLNTGELFF.

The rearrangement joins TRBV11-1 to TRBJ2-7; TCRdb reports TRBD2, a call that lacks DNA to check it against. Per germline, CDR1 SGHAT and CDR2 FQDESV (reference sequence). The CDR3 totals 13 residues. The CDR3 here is CASSPLHSDEQYF.

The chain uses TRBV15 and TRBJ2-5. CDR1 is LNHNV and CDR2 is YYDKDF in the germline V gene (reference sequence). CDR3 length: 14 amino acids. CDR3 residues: CATSMRAAQETQYF.

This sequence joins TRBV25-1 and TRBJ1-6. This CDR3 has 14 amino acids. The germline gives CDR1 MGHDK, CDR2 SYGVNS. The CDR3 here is CASSEYMPFSPLHF.

The CDR3 sequence is CASSLSRGEVARGYTF. The chain employs TRBV12-3 or TRBV12-4 and TRBJ1-2; as DNA is missing, the TRBD1 call by TCRdb cannot be tested. This CDR3 has 16 amino acids.

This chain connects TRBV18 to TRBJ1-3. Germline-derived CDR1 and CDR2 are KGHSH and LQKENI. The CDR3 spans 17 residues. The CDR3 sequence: CASSPRGGTDSGNTIYF.

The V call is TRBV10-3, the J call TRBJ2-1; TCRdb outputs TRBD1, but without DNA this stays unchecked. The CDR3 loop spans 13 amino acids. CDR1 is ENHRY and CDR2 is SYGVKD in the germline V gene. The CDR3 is CAISRDSYNEQFF.

This chain's CDR3 is CATSGTTSGRQETQYF. V is TRBV24-1 and J is TRBJ2-5; TCRdb designates TRBD2, a call that cannot be tested without DNA. CDR1 is KGHDR, CDR2 SFDVKD, per germline. The CDR3 sequence is 16 residues long.

CDR3 sequence reads: CASSYPGQDNQPQHF. The chain uses TRBV6-2 or TRBV6-3 and TRBJ1-5; no DNA is available, so the TRBD1 call from TCRdb remains unchecked. In germline, CDR1 is MNHEY, CDR2 SVGEGT. This CDR3 is 15 amino acids long.

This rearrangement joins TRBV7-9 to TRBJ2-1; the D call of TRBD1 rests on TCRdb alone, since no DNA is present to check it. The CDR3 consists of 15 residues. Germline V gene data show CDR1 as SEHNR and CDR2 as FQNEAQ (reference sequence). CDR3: CASSSRDTPYNEQFF.

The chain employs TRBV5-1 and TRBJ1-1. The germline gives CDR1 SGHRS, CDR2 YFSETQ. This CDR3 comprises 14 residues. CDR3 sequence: CASSLTEMNTEAFF.

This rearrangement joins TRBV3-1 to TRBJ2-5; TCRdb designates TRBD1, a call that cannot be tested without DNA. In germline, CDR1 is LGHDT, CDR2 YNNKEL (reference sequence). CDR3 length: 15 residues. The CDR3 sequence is CASSQDLWGGETQYF.

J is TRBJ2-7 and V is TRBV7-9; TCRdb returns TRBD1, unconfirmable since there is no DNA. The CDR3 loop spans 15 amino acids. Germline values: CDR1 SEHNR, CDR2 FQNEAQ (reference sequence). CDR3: CASSLVPDDSYEQYF. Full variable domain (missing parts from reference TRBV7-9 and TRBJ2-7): DTGVSQNPRHKITKRGQNVTFRCDPISEHNRLYWYRQTLGQGPEFLTYFQNEAQLEKSRLLSDRFSAERPKGSFSTLEIQRTEQGDSAMYLCASSLVPDDSYEQYFGPGTRLTVT.

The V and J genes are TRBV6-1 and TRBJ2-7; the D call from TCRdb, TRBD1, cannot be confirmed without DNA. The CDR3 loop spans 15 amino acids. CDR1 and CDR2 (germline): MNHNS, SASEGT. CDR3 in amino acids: CASSATGPASYEQYF.

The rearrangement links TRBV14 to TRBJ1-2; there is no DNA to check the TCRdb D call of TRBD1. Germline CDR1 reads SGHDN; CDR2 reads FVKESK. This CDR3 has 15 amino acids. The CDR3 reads CASSQERQANYGYTF.

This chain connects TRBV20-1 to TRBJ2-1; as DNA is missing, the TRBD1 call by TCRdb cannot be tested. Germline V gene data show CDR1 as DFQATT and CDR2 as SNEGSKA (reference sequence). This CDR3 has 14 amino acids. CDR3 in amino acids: CSATGTGVYNEQFF.

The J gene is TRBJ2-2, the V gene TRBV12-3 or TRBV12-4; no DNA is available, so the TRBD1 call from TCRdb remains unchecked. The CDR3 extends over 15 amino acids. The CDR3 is CASSPSGLFAGELFF.

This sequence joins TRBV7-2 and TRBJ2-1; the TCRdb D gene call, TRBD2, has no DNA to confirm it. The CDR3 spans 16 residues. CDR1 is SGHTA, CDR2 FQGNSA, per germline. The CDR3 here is CASSFLGRAGNNEQFF.

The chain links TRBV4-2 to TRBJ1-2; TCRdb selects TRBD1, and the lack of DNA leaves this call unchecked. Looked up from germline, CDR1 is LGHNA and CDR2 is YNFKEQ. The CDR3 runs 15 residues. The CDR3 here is CASSQDGQERYGYTF.

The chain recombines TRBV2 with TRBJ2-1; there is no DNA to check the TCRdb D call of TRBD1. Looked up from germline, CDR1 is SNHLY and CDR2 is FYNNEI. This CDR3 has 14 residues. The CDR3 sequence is CASGAGSSYNEQFF.

CDR3 loop: CASNHRDRATGGNQPQHF. The rearrangement links TRBV6-1 to TRBJ1-5; as DNA is missing, the TRBD1 call by TCRdb cannot be tested. Germline CDR1 MNHNS, CDR2 SASEGT. This CDR3 spans 18 amino acids.

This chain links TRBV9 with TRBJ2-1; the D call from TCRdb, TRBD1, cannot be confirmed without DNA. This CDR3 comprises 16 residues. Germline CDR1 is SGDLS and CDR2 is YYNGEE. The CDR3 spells CASSVAGTETYNEQFF.

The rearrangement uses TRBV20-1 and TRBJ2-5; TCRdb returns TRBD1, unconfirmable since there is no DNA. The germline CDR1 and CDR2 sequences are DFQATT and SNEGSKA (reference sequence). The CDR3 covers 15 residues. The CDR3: CSTLRDPENTETQYF.

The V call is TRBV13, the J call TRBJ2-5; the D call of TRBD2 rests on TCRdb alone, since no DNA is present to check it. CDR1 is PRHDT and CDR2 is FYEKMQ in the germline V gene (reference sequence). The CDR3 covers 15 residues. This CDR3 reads CTSSERLAYGETQYF.

The chain's CDR3 is CASSLSSYQPQHF. This rearrangement joins TRBV5-5 to TRBJ1-5. Looked up from germline, CDR1 is SGHKS and CDR2 is YYEKEE (reference sequence). This CDR3 spans 13 amino acids. The full variable domain, in which reference TRBV5-5 and TRBJ1-5 provide the parts outside the CDR3, is DAGVTQSPTHLIKTRGQQVTLRCSPISGHKSVSWYQQVLGQGPQFIFQYYEKEERGRGNFPDRFSARQFPNYSSELNVNALLLGDSALYLCASSLSSYQPQHFGDGTRLSIL.

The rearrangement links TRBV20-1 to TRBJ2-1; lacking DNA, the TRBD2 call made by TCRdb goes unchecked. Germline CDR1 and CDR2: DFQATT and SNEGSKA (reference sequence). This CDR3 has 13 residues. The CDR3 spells CSARGLGDNEQFF.

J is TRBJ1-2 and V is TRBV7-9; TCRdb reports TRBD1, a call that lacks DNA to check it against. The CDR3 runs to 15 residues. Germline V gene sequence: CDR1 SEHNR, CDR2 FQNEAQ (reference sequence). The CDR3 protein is CASSQNNLNQGFYTF. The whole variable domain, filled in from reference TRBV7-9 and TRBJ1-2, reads DTGVSQNPRHKITKRGQNVTFRCDPISEHNRLYWYRQTLGQGPEFLTYFQNEAQLEKSRLLSDRFSAERPKGSFSTLEIQRTEQGDSAMYLCASSQNNLNQGFYTFGSGTRLTVV.

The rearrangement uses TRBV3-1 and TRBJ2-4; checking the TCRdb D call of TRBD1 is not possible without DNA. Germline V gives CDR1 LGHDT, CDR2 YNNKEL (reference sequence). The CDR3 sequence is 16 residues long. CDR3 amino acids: CASSQAPHAAKNIQYF.